These T cell receptor beta chains were read from a single sample in a study of cytomegalovirus exposure and HLA in healthy donors. Libraries were prepared by immunoSEQ multiplex PCR; TCRdb keeps only in-frame clonotypes and omits some of them. The sample records about 190,000 clones, roughly nine tenths being singletons. Sequencing was done on a sample of PBMCs. The receptors originated from a boy aged 2-15 years in good health and CMV-seronegative. The CDR3 runs from the conserved cysteine through the conserved F or W. Each record gives: J gene, V gene, clone size, D gene, CDR3 protein, CDR3 DNA. The D gene is left open where the match is weak. Rows give clone size only sometimes, using once, few, many, or a class for an expanded clone.

j_gene: TRBJ1-2; v_gene: TRBV28; abundance: .; d_gene: .; CDR3aa: CASSSLDSYGYTF; CDR3nt: TGTGCCAGCAGTTCCCTTGACAGCTATGGCTACACCTTC
j_gene: TRBJ2-7; v_gene: TRBV27; abundance: .; d_gene: .; CDR3aa: CASSLGLGYEQYF; CDR3nt: TGTGCCAGCAGTTTGGGGCTGGGCTACGAGCAGTACTTC
j_gene: TRBJ2-7; v_gene: TRBV7-9; abundance: .; d_gene: .; CDR3aa: CASSFLYEQYF; CDR3nt: TGTGCCAGCAGCTTTCTCTACGAGCAGTACTTC
j_gene: TRBJ2-1; v_gene: TRBV23-1; abundance: .; d_gene: TRBD2; CDR3aa: CASSQSNGVSGAYNEQFF; CDR3nt: TGCGCCAGCAGTCAATCTAACGGGGTTAGCGGGGCCTACAATGAGCAGTTCTTC
j_gene: TRBJ2-5; v_gene: TRBV9; abundance: .; d_gene: TRBD1; CDR3aa: CASSVASGTGGQETQYF; CDR3nt: TGTGCCAGCAGCGTAGCATCGGGGACAGGGGGCCAAGAGACCCAGTACTTC
j_gene: TRBJ1-5; v_gene: TRBV4-1; abundance: .; d_gene: .; CDR3aa: CASSQDWARIIRNQPQHF; CDR3nt: TGCGCCAGCAGCCAAGATTGGGCACGGATCATTCGCAATCAGCCCCAGCATTTT
j_gene: TRBJ1-1; v_gene: TRBV19; abundance: .; d_gene: .; CDR3aa: CASSIDPRLTEAFF; CDR3nt: TGTGCCAGTAGTATAGATCCCAGGCTGACTGAAGCTTTCTTT
j_gene: TRBJ1-6; v_gene: TRBV27; abundance: .; d_gene: TRBD1; CDR3aa: CASSTTGQGSPLHF; CDR3nt: TGTGCCAGCAGTACAACGGGACAGGGGTCACCCCTCCACTTT
j_gene: TRBJ2-1; v_gene: TRBV9; abundance: .; d_gene: .; CDR3aa: CASSVALQGEQFF; CDR3nt: TGTGCCAGCAGCGTAGCGCTACAGGGTGAGCAGTTCTTC
j_gene: TRBJ2-4; v_gene: TRBV27; abundance: .; d_gene: .; CDR3aa: CASSSWNGDLNIQYF; CDR3nt: TGTGCCAGCAGCTCGTGGAACGGGGATTTAAACATTCAGTACTTC
j_gene: TRBJ2-2; v_gene: TRBV5-5; abundance: .; d_gene: .; CDR3aa: CASSLDRVYTGELFF; CDR3nt: TGTGCCAGCAGCTTAGACCGGGTCTACACCGGGGAGCTGTTTTTT
j_gene: TRBJ1-2; v_gene: TRBV9; abundance: .; d_gene: .; CDR3aa: CASSVDRNYGYTF; CDR3nt: TGTGCCAGCAGCGTAGACAGAAACTATGGCTACACCTTC
j_gene: TRBJ2-7; v_gene: TRBV10-3; abundance: .; d_gene: .; CDR3aa: CAITDYSRRYEQYF; CDR3nt: TGTGCCATCACCGACTACAGCAGACGCTACGAGCAGTACTTC
j_gene: TRBJ2-7; v_gene: TRBV5-1; abundance: .; d_gene: .; CDR3aa: CASSGDSPPYEQYF; CDR3nt: TGCGCCAGCAGCGGTGACTCCCCCCCCTACGAGCAGTACTTC
j_gene: TRBJ2-2; v_gene: TRBV19; abundance: .; d_gene: .; CDR3aa: CASTRKGGRGGELFF; CDR3nt: TGTGCCAGCACCCGGAAGGGGGGGCGGGGAGGGGAGCTGTTTTTT
j_gene: TRBJ2-7; v_gene: TRBV6-1; abundance: .; d_gene: .; CDR3aa: CASTLGLYEQYF; CDR3nt: TGTGCCAGCACCTTGGGCCTCTACGAGCAGTACTTC
j_gene: TRBJ2-1; v_gene: TRBV9; abundance: .; d_gene: TRBD2; CDR3aa: CASSVTSGREQFF; CDR3nt: TGTGCCAGCAGCGTAACGAGCGGGAGAGAGCAGTTCTTC
j_gene: TRBJ2-3; v_gene: TRBV15; abundance: .; d_gene: .; CDR3aa: CATSGRTADTQYF; CDR3nt: TGTGCCACCAGCGGGAGAACCGCAGATACGCAGTATTTT
j_gene: TRBJ1-2; v_gene: TRBV5-4; abundance: once; d_gene: TRBD1; CDR3aa: CASSLPLAGGNGYTF; CDR3nt: TGTGCCAGCAGCTTGCCCCTCGCAGGGGGCAATGGCTACACCTTC
j_gene: TRBJ2-3; v_gene: TRBV4-2; abundance: .; d_gene: TRBD2; CDR3aa: CASSIPAILAGEGGTDTQYF; CDR3nt: TGTGCCAGCAGTATTCCGGCAATTCTAGCGGGAGAAGGTGGCACAGATACGCAGTATTTT
j_gene: TRBJ1-4; v_gene: TRBV30; abundance: few; d_gene: TRBD1; CDR3aa: CAWSVYPGTAEKLFF; CDR3nt: TGTGCCTGGAGTGTATACCCCGGGACAGCAGAAAAACTGTTTTTT
j_gene: TRBJ2-7; v_gene: TRBV28; abundance: .; d_gene: .; CDR3aa: CACRSTGQLYEQYF; CDR3nt: TGTGCCTGCAGGTCAACGGGACAACTCTACGAGCAGTACTTC
j_gene: TRBJ2-3; v_gene: TRBV4-1; abundance: .; d_gene: .; CDR3aa: CASSQSWDTQYF; CDR3nt: TGCGCCAGCAGCCAGAGTTGGGATACGCAGTATTTT
j_gene: TRBJ1-5; v_gene: TRBV28; abundance: few; d_gene: TRBD1; CDR3aa: CASSLLQGAQHF; CDR3nt: TGTGCCAGCAGTTTATTACAGGGGGCCCAGCATTTT
j_gene: TRBJ2-7; v_gene: TRBV27; abundance: .; d_gene: .; CDR3aa: CASSTGGMGSYEQYF; CDR3nt: TGTGCCAGCAGTACCGGGGGAATGGGCTCCTACGAGCAGTACTTC
j_gene: TRBJ2-7; v_gene: TRBV5-5; abundance: few; d_gene: .; CDR3aa: CASSPRGRKYF; CDR3nt: TGTGCCAGCAGCCCCCGGGGTCGTAAGTACTTC
j_gene: TRBJ1-4; v_gene: TRBV28; abundance: .; d_gene: .; CDR3aa: CAGRGQSMGEKLFF; CDR3nt: TGTGCCGGCAGAGGACAGTCTATGGGTGAAAAACTGTTTTTT
j_gene: TRBJ2-5; v_gene: TRBV28; abundance: .; d_gene: TRBD1; CDR3aa: CASSTPRQGQETQYF; CDR3nt: TGTGCCAGCAGCACCCCAAGACAGGGGCAAGAGACCCAGTACTTC
j_gene: TRBJ1-6; v_gene: TRBV30; abundance: .; d_gene: .; CDR3aa: CAWSVRGGTLHF; CDR3nt: TGTGCCTGGAGTGTCCGAGGAGGGACCCTCCACTTT
j_gene: TRBJ1-2; v_gene: TRBV5-1; abundance: once; d_gene: .; CDR3aa: CASSLALTVNNGYTF; CDR3nt: TGCGCCAGCAGCTTGGCCCTAACAGTCAATAATGGCTACACCTTC
j_gene: TRBJ1-1; v_gene: TRBV5-4; abundance: .; d_gene: .; CDR3aa: CASSLPGDTEAFF; CDR3nt: TGTGCCAGCAGCTTGCCAGGGGATACTGAAGCTTTCTTT
j_gene: TRBJ1-1; v_gene: TRBV15; abundance: .; d_gene: .; CDR3aa: CATSRGRGVEAFF; CDR3nt: TGTGCCACCAGCAGAGGACGGGGGGTAGAAGCTTTCTTT
j_gene: TRBJ2-1; v_gene: TRBV11-3; abundance: .; d_gene: .; CDR3aa: CASSLQSGKNEQFF; CDR3nt: TGTGCCAGCAGCTTACAGTCAGGGAAGAATGAGCAGTTCTTC
j_gene: TRBJ2-5; v_gene: TRBV5-1; abundance: .; d_gene: TRBD2; CDR3aa: CASSLGAGGAETQYF; CDR3nt: TGCGCCAGCAGCTTAGGAGCCGGGGGGGCAGAGACCCAGTACTTC
j_gene: TRBJ2-7; v_gene: TRBV10-3; abundance: .; d_gene: .; CDR3aa: CAISKDTRDEQYF; CDR3nt: TGTGCCATCAGTAAGGACACCAGGGACGAGCAGTACTTC
j_gene: TRBJ2-1; v_gene: TRBV27; abundance: .; d_gene: .; CDR3aa: CATGDSGTEDNEQFF; CDR3nt: TGTGCCACTGGGGACTCCGGGACAGAGGACAATGAGCAGTTCTTC
j_gene: TRBJ1-6; v_gene: TRBV6-6; abundance: .; d_gene: .; CDR3aa: CASGPQAGTPLHF; CDR3nt: TGTGCCAGCGGACCACAGGCAGGAACACCCCTCCACTTT
j_gene: TRBJ2-5; v_gene: TRBV30; abundance: .; d_gene: TRBD2; CDR3aa: CAWSVGGIETQYF; CDR3nt: TGTGCCTGGAGTGTGGGGGGGATCGAGACCCAGTACTTC
j_gene: TRBJ2-7; v_gene: TRBV5-6; abundance: .; d_gene: .; CDR3aa: CASSSRQDYEQYF; CDR3nt: TGTGCCAGCAGCTCTCGACAGGACTACGAGCAGTACTTC
j_gene: TRBJ1-1; v_gene: TRBV6-5; abundance: .; d_gene: .; CDR3aa: CASSYSWEFAEAFF; CDR3nt: TGTGCCAGCAGTTACTCGTGGGAGTTCGCTGAAGCTTTCTTT
j_gene: TRBJ2-3; v_gene: TRBV5-1; abundance: .; d_gene: .; CDR3aa: CASSLVGADTQYF; CDR3nt: TGCGCCAGCAGCTTGGTGGGCGCAGATACGCAGTATTTT
j_gene: TRBJ2-7; v_gene: TRBV27; abundance: once; d_gene: TRBD2; CDR3aa: CATSGGRTYEQYF; CDR3nt: TGTGCCACTTCCGGGGGGAGGACCTACGAGCAGTACTTC
j_gene: TRBJ2-7; v_gene: TRBV9; abundance: .; d_gene: .; CDR3aa: CASSVGGPAYEQYF; CDR3nt: TGTGCCAGCAGCGTAGGTGGCCCCGCCTACGAGCAGTACTTC
j_gene: TRBJ2-5; v_gene: TRBV15; abundance: .; d_gene: TRBD1; CDR3aa: CATSRDRDRGVETQYF; CDR3nt: TGTGCCACCAGCAGAGACCGGGACAGGGGAGTCGAGACCCAGTACTTC